Following are 18 T cell receptor beta chains from one sample sequenced in a study of blood T cell repertoires in COVID-19. The data were produced by immunoSEQ multiplex PCR, yet TCRdb's version contains in-frame clones alone and is incomplete. The table lists some 100,000 clones, 90% of them singletons. The sample consisted of peripheral blood. The source is a human donor in a cohort sampled during active COVID-19.

The chain couples TRBV7-3 to TRBJ2-3, with 7 bases aligning to TRBD1. CDR1 and CDR2 from the germline V gene are SGHTA and FQGTGA. V lost 4 bases and J lost 4; bases outside the gene matches: 5. This CDR3 comprises 14 residues. Here the CDR3 reads CASSSLDRADTQYF. The DNA for the CDR3 is TGTGCCAGCAGCTCCCTCGACAGGGCAGATACGCAGTATTTT.

This clone occurred once. The chain couples TRBV28 to TRBJ2-2, with a weak D call TRBD1 (6 bases). V was cut by 5 bases and J by 4 bases, with 14 bases left in between. There are 15 residues in the CDR3. Germline-derived CDR1 and CDR2 are MDHEN and SYDVKM. CDR3 amino acids: CASSPTPGATGELFF. The CDR3 region has the DNA TGTGCCAGCAGTCCGACCCCAGGGGCCACCGGGGAGCTGTTTTTT.

The chain employs TRBV5-1 and TRBJ2-7; 9 positions match TRBD2. The CDR3 has 15 residues. The V and J ends lost 0 bases and 3 bases, in that order; junction bases with no gene match: 4. Germline CDR1 reads SGHRS; CDR2 reads YFSETQ. The CDR3 protein is CASSLATSGIYEQYF. In nucleotides, the CDR3 is TGCGCCAGCAGCTTGGCGACTAGCGGAATCTACGAGCAGTACTTC.

This chain uses TRBV18 with TRBJ2-7, with 7 bases lining up with TRBD2. With V trimmed by 6 bases and J by 3 bases, 11 bases remained unmatched. CDR1 and CDR2 (germline): KGHSH, LQKENI. This CDR3 spans 15 amino acids. CDR3 protein: CASSFGTTFGYEQYF. The CDR3 DNA follows: TGTGCCAGCTCGTTTGGGACTACCTTTGGCTACGAGCAGTACTTC.

V usage is TRBV9 and J usage is TRBJ2-5; 8 nucleotides line up with TRBD1. Germline V gene data show CDR1 as SGDLS and CDR2 as YYNGEE. This CDR3 spans 15 amino acids. The V and J ends lost 4 bases and 5 bases, in that order; junction bases with no gene match: 10. In nucleotides, the CDR3 is TGTGCCAGCAGCCTGGGACAGGATAAAGGGGAGACCCAGTACTTC. Protein: CASSLGQDKGETQYF.

This chain connects TRBV2 to TRBJ2-1; TRBD2 might be the D (5 bases). Looked up from germline, CDR1 is SNHLY and CDR2 is FYNNEI. The CDR3 sequence is 18 residues long. Between the trimmed V and J ends, which lost 4 bases and 0 bases, there was a span of 19 bases. The CDR3, as DNA: TGTGCCAGCAGTGGAAGGAGTCCGGGGTCCGCCTCCTACAATGAGCAGTTCTTC. This encodes CASSGRSPGSASYNEQFF.

The rearrangement joins TRBV7-6 to TRBJ2-1; 10 nucleotides align to TRBD2. Trimming at V came to 4 bases and at J to 8 bases, leaving 14 bases not matched to a gene. This CDR3 region has 17 residues. Per germline, CDR1 SGHVS and CDR2 FNYEAQ. CDR3 nucleotides: TGTGCCAGCAGCTCCCTCTCTTCTAGCGGGAGTCCCCATGAGCAGTTCTTC. It specifies CASSSLSSSGSPHEQFF.

The CDR3 reads CASVRPGGGGYTF. The CDR3 DNA sequence: TGTGCCAGCGTCCGCCCAGGGGGTGGAGGCTACACCTTC. The chain combines TRBV28 with TRBJ1-2; 7 bases align to TRBD1. Germline CDR1 MDHEN, CDR2 SYDVKM. This CDR3 is 13 amino acids long. J was trimmed by 8 bases and V by 8 bases; bases with no gene match: 11.

This rearrangement joins TRBV4-3 to TRBJ2-1; D remains ambiguous. This CDR3 contains 13 residues. The germline gives CDR1 LGHNA, CDR2 YSLEER. Between the trimmed V and J ends, which lost 3 bases and 7 bases, there was a span of 10 bases. CDR3 DNA sequence: TGCGCCAGCAGCCAGACTCTAAGGAATGAGCAGTTCTTC. Translation: CASSQTLRNEQFF.

The chain couples TRBV5-1 to TRBJ2-2; 8 bases fit TRBD2. The length of the CDR3 is 16 residues. Germline V gene sequence: CDR1 SGHRS, CDR2 YFSETQ. J lost 4 bases, V lost 0 bases, and 5 bases had no gene match. In DNA form, the CDR3 reads TGCGCCAGCAGCTTGGGACTAGCGCGGAGCACCGGGGAGCTGTTTTTT. This sequence encodes CASSLGLARSTGELFF. The full variable domain, with the rest looked up from reference TRBV5-1 and TRBJ2-2, is KAGVTQTPRYLIKTRGQQVTLSCSPISGHRSVSWYQQTPGQGLQFLFEYFSETQRNKGNFPGRFSGRQFSNSRSEMNVSTLELGDSALYLCASSLGLARSTGELFFGEGSRLTVL.

The J gene is TRBJ2-7, the V gene TRBV6-2 or TRBV6-3; D ambiguous. CDR1 MNHEY and CDR2 SVGEGT come from the germline V gene. The CDR3 is 12 residues long. V was pared by 5 bases and J by 2 bases, with 7 bases between. This CDR3 is CASSDLAYEQYF. Here the CDR3 DNA reads TGTGCCAGCAGTGATTTAGCCTACGAGCAGTACTTC.

The CDR3 nucleotides are TGTGCCAGCAGCTTGGCCTATCGACTAACCCACACCTACGAGCAGTACTTC. Its translation: CASSLAYRLTHTYEQYF. This chain connects TRBV5-5 to TRBJ2-7, with D possibly matching TRBD2 (5 bases). Germline assignment: CDR1 SGHKS and CDR2 YYEKEE (reference sequence). The V and J ends lost 0 bases and 2 bases respectively, with 18 bases between them. This CDR3 has 17 amino acids.

The J gene is TRBJ1-2, the V gene TRBV3-1 (or the pseudogene TRBV3-2), with D possibly TRBD1 on 5 matching bases. The CDR3 is 14 residues long. V dropped 2 bases and J dropped 8 bases, with 15 bases sitting between them. The germline V gene encodes CDR1 LGHDT and CDR2 YNNKEL (reference sequence). The CDR3 sequence: CASSQRNLRGGYTF. In DNA form, the CDR3 reads TGTGCCAGCAGCCAACGCAACCTCCGGGGGGGCTACACCTTC.

J is TRBJ1-2 and V is TRBV10-3; D unresolved. The V end lost 11 bases, the J end lost 0 bases, and 13 bases lay between the germline ends. This CDR3 is built from 13 residues. CDR1 and CDR2 (germline): ENHRY, SYGVKD. The CDR3 sequence: CAATGKTNYGYTF. Here the CDR3 DNA reads TGTGCCGCCACGGGGAAAACTAACTATGGCTACACCTTC.

CDR3 in amino acids: CASRGQGEPYEQYF. CDR3 nucleotides: TGTGCCAGCAGAGGACAGGGGGAGCCCTACGAGCAGTACTTC. The V and J genes are TRBV7-9 and TRBJ2-7; 10 nucleotides line up with TRBD1. CDR3 length equals 14 residues. The V segment lost 6 bases and the J segment 2 bases; nucleotides outside the gene matches: 4. The germline gives CDR1 SEHNR, CDR2 FQNEAQ (reference sequence).

This clone was recorded once. The CDR3 is CATSRSPRASGTNNEQFF. DNA for the CDR3: TGTGCCACCAGCAGATCCCCCAGGGCTAGCGGGACTAACAATGAGCAGTTCTTC. This chain joins TRBV15 and TRBJ2-1, with 9 bases lining up with TRBD2. The germline gives CDR1 LNHNV, CDR2 YYDKDF (reference sequence). The V and J ends lost 2 bases and 5 bases, in that order; junction bases with no gene match: 13. The CDR3 totals 18 residues.

The CDR3 coding sequence is TGCGCCAGCAGCCAAAGGGACAGCTCCTACGAGCAGTACTTC. Protein product: CASSQRDSSYEQYF. The chain couples TRBV4-3 to TRBJ2-7; 7 bases fit TRBD1. Germline V gives CDR1 LGHNA, CDR2 YSLEER. V trimming: 2 bases; J trimming: 0 bases; junction bases outside the gene matches: 1. CDR3 size: 14 residues.

This rearrangement joins TRBV12-3 or TRBV12-4 to TRBJ2-7; 7 nucleotides match TRBD1. The CDR3 spans 12 residues. J was trimmed by 6 bases and V by 5 bases; bases with no gene match: 4. CDR3 amino acids: CASSPRGTEQYF. CDR3 in DNA: TGTGCCAGCAGTCCCAGGGGGACCGAGCAGTACTTC.